The rows below give T cell receptor beta chains drawn from one sample of a study of identical twins. TCRdb reprocessed the 5' RACE reads with MiXCR, giving one entry per CDR3 protein. The table shows more than 250,000 distinct CDR3 sequences, with 6.5% to 9.5% occurring only once. These data also formed part of another study, on yellow fever vaccine responses in identical twins.

The sequencing input was memory (CD45RO+) T cells sorted from blood. The receptors derive from a woman younger than 35 in good health. Both conserved end residues are part of each CDR3. D genes are given only for firm matches. A clone size is listed for some rows: how often the clone was seen (once, few, many), or a class if it is expanded.

v_call	d_call	j_call	clone_size	cdr3_aa	cdr3_nt
TRBV2	.	TRBJ1-2	few	CASSESRLNYGYTF	TGTGCCAGCAGTGAATCCAGACTTAACTATGGCTACACCTTC
TRBV18	.	TRBJ2-7	.	CASSPRQSYEQYF	TGTGCCAGCTCACCACGACAGTCCTACGAGCAGTACTTC
TRBV9	.	TRBJ2-1	few	CASSATPRGASYNEQFF	TGTGCCAGCAGCGCTACACCCCGGGGGGCCTCCTACAATGAGCAGTTCTTC
TRBV12-3/TRBV12-4	.	TRBJ2-2	many	CASTSGTGELFF	TGTGCCAGTACCTCGGGTACCGGGGAGCTGTTTTTT
TRBV28	.	TRBJ1-1	many	CASSPGTIPWSTEAFF	TGTGCCAGCAGTCCCGGGACAATCCCTTGGAGCACTGAAGCTTTCTTT
TRBV13	.	TRBJ2-2	.	CASSRTKVGGELFF	TGTGCCAGCAGCCGAACGAAGGTGGGCGGGGAGCTGTTTTTT
TRBV6-1	TRBD2	TRBJ2-3	few	CASSDLVAGGADTQYF	TGTGCCAGCAGTGATCTCGTTGCGGGGGGGGCTGATACGCAGTATTTT
TRBV6-5	.	TRBJ1-2	few	CASSYHGGAPGSLYGYTF	TGTGCCAGCAGTTACCACGGAGGGGCCCCCGGCTCTCTCTATGGCTACACCTTC
TRBV9	.	TRBJ2-6	.	CASSDGANVLTF	TGTGCCAGCAGCGATGGGGCCAACGTCCTGACTTTC
TRBV3-1	TRBD1	TRBJ2-5	.	CASSKRQGQETQYF	TGTGCCAGCAGCAAAAGACAGGGTCAAGAGACCCAGTACTTC
TRBV3-1	.	TRBJ2-3	many	CASSQVSADTQYF	TGTGCCAGCAGCCAAGTCAGCGCCGATACGCAGTATTTT
TRBV2	TRBD1	TRBJ1-2	few	CASSDKFRDRGGGSYGYTF	TGTGCCAGCAGTGACAAGTTCCGGGACAGGGGAGGGGGAAGCTATGGCTACACCTTC
TRBV5-1	.	TRBJ1-1	.	CASSLAQWDIMNTEAFF	TGCGCCAGCAGCTTGGCCCAGTGGGACATCATGAACACTGAAGCTTTCTTT
TRBV7-2	.	TRBJ2-5	many	CASSLGGTQETQYF	TGCGCCAGCAGCTTGGGCGGGACCCAAGAGACCCAGTACTTC
TRBV28	.	TRBJ2-1	many	CASSFKVQAAFNEQFF	TGTGCCAGCAGTTTTAAGGTACAGGCCGCTTTCAATGAGCAGTTCTTC
TRBV5-1	TRBD1	TRBJ1-4	.	CASSLRGFSDEKLFF	TGCGCCAGCTCCCTCAGGGGGTTTTCGGATGAAAAACTGTTTTTT
TRBV28	.	TRBJ1-3	many	CASSFWSSSGNTIYF	TGTGCCAGCAGCTTCTGGAGTTCCTCTGGAAACACCATATATTTT
TRBV12-3/TRBV12-4	.	TRBJ1-5	few	CASSSNQGPPQHF	TGTGCCAGCAGTTCTAATCAGGGCCCGCCCCAGCATTTT
TRBV20-1	.	TRBJ1-1	few	CSARVTGAKNTEAFF	TGCAGTGCTAGAGTAACGGGGGCTAAGAACACTGAAGCTTTCTTT
TRBV28	.	TRBJ2-7	few	CASRGTVPSYEQYF	TGTGCCAGCAGAGGGACGGTGCCATCCTACGAGCAGTACTTC
TRBV7-9	.	TRBJ2-1	many	CASSEGYEQFF	TGTGCCAGCAGCGAAGGGTATGAGCAGTTCTTC
TRBV10-3	.	TRBJ2-2	many	CAISFGEPNTGELFF	TGTGCCATCAGTTTCGGGGAGCCTAACACCGGGGAGCTGTTTTTT
TRBV12-3/TRBV12-4	.	TRBJ2-7	many	CASSFGGAYEQYF	TGTGCCAGCAGTTTCGGCGGGGCCTACGAGCAGTACTTC
TRBV4-2	.	TRBJ2-7	.	CASSQDWGDSYEQYF	TGTGCCAGCAGCCAAGATTGGGGGGACTCCTACGAGCAGTACTTC
TRBV20-1	.	TRBJ1-1	many	CSARVNQGVEAFF	TGCAGTGCTAGAGTAAACCAGGGAGTTGAAGCTTTCTTT
TRBV5-8	.	TRBJ2-1	.	CASSPGLQAVGNEQFF	TGTGCCAGCAGCCCCGGGCTCCAGGCGGTGGGAAATGAGCAGTTCTTC
TRBV5-6	.	TRBJ2-7	few	CASSPAGQVYEQYF	TGTGCCAGCAGCCCCGCGGGACAAGTGTACGAGCAGTACTTC
TRBV28	TRBD1	TRBJ1-4	.	CASSLGQGWEKLFF	TGTGCCAGCAGTCTCGGACAGGGATGGGAAAAACTGTTTTTT
TRBV20-1	.	TRBJ2-3	many	CSARSPTDTQYF	TGCAGTGCTAGATCCCCCACAGATACGCAGTATTTT
TRBV11-2	.	TRBJ2-6	.	CASSQGRWSGANVLTF	TGTGCCAGCAGCCAGGGGAGGTGGTCTGGGGCCAACGTCCTGACTTTC
TRBV11-2	.	TRBJ2-1	many	CASSPYRLVGNEQFF	TGTGCCAGCAGCCCCTACCGACTAGTAGGTAATGAGCAGTTCTTC
TRBV25-1	TRBD1	TRBJ1-2	many	CASSPTGQPINYGYTF	TGTGCCAGCAGCCCTACGGGACAGCCGATTAACTATGGCTACACCTTC
TRBV10-3	TRBD1	TRBJ1-5	few	CVISEEGAYNQPQHF	TGTGTCATCAGTGAAGAGGGGGCCTACAATCAGCCCCAGCATTTT
TRBV4-1	.	TRBJ2-5	many	CASSQKRRETQYF	TGCGCCAGCAGCCAAAAAAGACGAGAGACCCAGTACTTC
TRBV5-1	TRBD2	TRBJ2-3	many	CASSLPTSGRGFTDTQYF	TGCGCCAGCAGCTTACCCACTAGCGGGAGGGGGTTCACAGATACGCAGTATTTT
TRBV5-1	TRBD2	TRBJ2-2	few	CASSRGLAGGINTGELFF	TGCGCCAGCAGCCGCGGACTAGCGGGGGGGATAAACACCGGGGAGCTGTTTTTT
TRBV4-1	.	TRBJ2-5	few	CASSQGSIGQETQYF	TGCGCCAGCAGCCAAGGAAGTATAGGCCAAGAGACCCAGTACTTC
TRBV4-1	TRBD1	TRBJ1-1	many	CASSQGTGVANTEAFF	TGCGCCAGCAGCCAGGGGACAGGGGTTGCGAACACTGAAGCTTTCTTT
TRBV15	.	TRBJ2-3	.	CATKESSTDTQYF	TGTGCCACAAAGGAGTCTAGCACAGATACGCAGTATTTT
TRBV7-9	.	TRBJ2-7	few	CASGGVGKSPTTEQYF	TGTGCCAGCGGCGGGGTGGGGAAATCCCCTACTACCGAGCAGTACTTC
TRBV12-3/TRBV12-4	.	TRBJ2-1	.	CASSSGGLLKHNEQFF	TGTGCCAGCAGTTCCGGGGGACTGCTTAAGCACAATGAGCAGTTCTTC
TRBV5-6	.	TRBJ1-5	many	CASSLVGQPQHF	TGTGCCAGCAGCTTAGTCGGTCAGCCCCAGCATTTT
TRBV20-1	TRBD2	TRBJ2-7	.	CSASPLLAGGTYEQYF	TGCAGTGCTTCCCCGTTACTAGCGGGAGGGACCTACGAGCAGTACTTC
TRBV6-1	TRBD1	TRBJ1-1	many	CASGQGTNTEAFF	TGTGCCAGCGGACAGGGCACGAACACTGAAGCTTTCTTT
TRBV20-1	.	TRBJ2-5	few	CSARDLVESPTGETQYF	TGCAGTGCTAGAGATCTAGTGGAAAGCCCCACGGGAGAGACCCAGTACTTC
TRBV7-8	TRBD2	TRBJ2-3	.	CASSLNNLGLEGADTQYF	TGTGCCAGCAGCCTAAACAACCTAGGACTAGAAGGGGCAGATACGCAGTATTTT